The 30 T cell receptor beta chains below all came from one sample that was sequenced in a study of T-cell memory formation after mild COVID-19. TCRdb re-called the 5' RACE reads through MiXCR, storing one row per CDR3 protein. The profile shows 150,000 to 200,000 distinct CDR3 sequences, about 9.9% of them singletons. The sample taken for sequencing was PBMCs or a T cell subset sorted from them (not recorded which). Source of these receptors: a young man who had mild COVID-19 (a few samples of this study predate the infection). Cell type and time point are not known.

This chain uses TRBV6-6 with TRBJ1-5; D is ambiguous. V was trimmed by 7 bases and J by 1 base, leaving 11 bases between them. Per the germline V gene, CDR1 is MNHNY and CDR2 is SVGAGI (reference sequence). There are 14 residues in the CDR3. The CDR3 here is CASNPDMSNQPQHF. The DNA for the CDR3 is TGTGCCAGCAACCCCGACATGAGCAATCAGCCCCAGCATTTT.

This chain links TRBV28 with TRBJ2-1, with 10 bases matching TRBD1. The V segment lost 8 bases and the J segment 4 bases; nucleotides outside the gene matches: 11. The germline gives CDR1 MDHEN, CDR2 SYDVKM. The CDR3 has 16 residues. The DNA of the CDR3 is TGTGCCAGCCTGGGACAGGGGCCCCCTTCTTACAATGAGCAGTTCTTC. It is translated as CASLGQGPPSYNEQFF. Looking up the rest from reference TRBV28 and TRBJ2-1 gives the full variable domain: DVKVTQSSRYLVKRTGEKVFLECVQDMDHENMFWYRQDPGLGLRLIYFSYDVKMKEKGDIPEGYSVSREKKERFSLILESASTNQTSMYLCASLGQGPPSYNEQFFGPGTRLTVL.

The CDR3, as DNA: TGCGCCAGCAGCCAATTAGCCCCGACAGCGAACACCGGGGAGCTGTTTTTT. Protein product: CASSQLAPTANTGELFF. The rearrangement joins TRBV4-3 to TRBJ2-2, with D possibly matching TRBD1 (5 bases). V was shortened by 2 bases and J by 0 bases, with 13 bases between the two germline ends. In germline, CDR1 is LGHNA, CDR2 YSLEER. The CDR3 runs 17 residues.

In this sample, this clonotype turned up many times. The gene calls are TRBV5-1 and TRBJ1-4; tentatively, D is TRBD1 (6 bases). The CDR3 runs to 14 residues. Per the germline V gene, CDR1 is SGHRS and CDR2 is YFSETQ. Trimming took 3 bases from V and 4 from J, leaving 10 bases between them. CDR3 in DNA: TGCGCCAGCAGCTCACAGGGCCTTAATGAAAAACTGTTTTTT. Translation gives CASSSQGLNEKLFF.

The V and J genes are TRBV5-1 and TRBJ2-2; D perhaps matches TRBD2 (6 bases). This CDR3 is 15 amino acids long. CDR1 and CDR2 from the germline V gene are SGHRS and YFSETQ. The V and J ends lost 4 bases and 1 base respectively, with 11 bases between them. CDR3 sequence: CASSRGSQNTGELFF. For the CDR3, the DNA is TGCGCCAGCAGCCGGGGGTCACAGAACACCGGGGAGCTGTTTTTT.

In its sample, this clonotype was seen many times. The rearrangement joins TRBV7-2 to TRBJ1-2; D is undetermined. Germline V lookup: CDR1 SGHTA, CDR2 FQGNSA. The CDR3 has 13 amino acids. The V end was cut by 1 base, the J end by 6 bases, with 9 bases between. This CDR3 is CASSLGRLDGYTF. CDR3 bases: TGTGCCAGCAGCTTAGGCCGGTTGGATGGCTACACCTTC.

This clonotype has a count of ten or more. The gene calls are TRBV5-1 and TRBJ1-1; 10 bases line up with TRBD1. Germline V gene lookup returns CDR1 SGHRS and CDR2 YFSETQ. J gave up 4 bases and V 0 bases, and 3 bases lay outside the gene matches. The CDR3 extends over 15 amino acids. The CDR3 spells CASSLGQGAATEAFF. The CDR3 coding sequence is TGCGCCAGCAGCTTGGGACAGGGGGCGGCCACTGAAGCTTTCTTT.

The rearrangement uses TRBV3-1 and TRBJ1-5; tentative D call: TRBD1 (5 bases). This CDR3 is built from 15 residues. Trimming took off 4 bases at V and 7 bases at J, with 17 bases between the two ends. Per the germline V gene, CDR1 is LGHDT and CDR2 is YNNKEL (reference sequence). CDR3 sequence (DNA): TGTGCCAGCAGCCCCTCCGGCAGGGCCCGACAGCCCCAGCATTTT. This sequence encodes CASSPSGRARQPQHF. The full variable domain, rest sourced from reference TRBV3-1 and TRBJ1-5, is DTAVSQTPKYLVTQMGNDKSIKCEQNLGHDTMYWYKQDSKKFLKIMFSYNNKELIINETVPNRFSPKSPDKAHLNLHINSLELGDSAVYFCASSPSGRARQPQHFGDGTRLSIL.

This chain uses TRBV7-6 with TRBJ2-1, with TRBD1 identical over 10 bases. Germline V gene sequence: CDR1 SGHVS, CDR2 FNYEAQ. The CDR3 spans 17 residues. The ends lost 3 bases at V and 7 bases at J; junction bases unmatched: 12. In DNA form, the CDR3 reads TGTGCCAGCAGCTTCTATGCCGGGACAGGGGCAGGGAATGAGCAGTTCTTC. It yields the protein CASSFYAGTGAGNEQFF. Based on the CDR3 plus reference TRBV7-6 and TRBJ2-1, the full variable domain is GAGVSQSPRYKVTKRGQDVALRCDPISGHVSLYWYRQALGQGPEFLTYFNYEAQQDKSGLPNDRFSAERPEGSISTLTIQRTEQRDSAMYRCASSFYAGTGAGNEQFFGPGTRLTVL.

This clonotype was detected only a few times. This chain links TRBV29-1 with TRBJ2-2; no firm D call. The germline V gene encodes CDR1 SQVTM and CDR2 ANQGSEA. The CDR3 spans 12 residues. Trimming removed 5 bases at V and 1 base at J, with 5 bases between. CDR3 in amino acids: CSVSENTGELFF. The CDR3 nucleotides are TGCAGCGTTTCCGAGAACACCGGGGAGCTGTTTTTT.

A few counts support this clonotype. CDR3 amino acids: CASSQTGMSNQPQHF. The CDR3 bases are TGTGCCAGCAGCCAGACAGGGATGAGCAATCAGCCCCAGCATTTT. The chain joins TRBV7-2 to TRBJ1-5, with 7 bases that match TRBD1. V shed 5 bases and J 1 base; nucleotides not matched to a gene: 5. Germline V gene sequence: CDR1 SGHTA, CDR2 FQGNSA. The CDR3 consists of 15 residues.

At least ten counts were recorded for this clonotype. This rearrangement joins TRBV20-1 to TRBJ2-5; D gene unclear. The germline gives CDR1 DFQATT, CDR2 SNEGSKA (reference sequence). V was shortened by 1 base and J by 4 bases, with 10 bases between the two germline ends. The CDR3 length is 13 residues. CDR3 coding DNA: TGCAGTGCTAGAGCCCCCTCCGGAGAGACCCAGTACTTC. Encoded protein: CSARAPSGETQYF.

The chain recombines TRBV6-5 with TRBJ1-5, with D possibly TRBD1 on 5 matching bases. Trimming removed 1 base from V and 5 bases from J, with 9 bases in between. The CDR3 totals 14 residues. Germline loops: CDR1 MNHEY, CDR2 SVGAGI. The CDR3 loop is CASSYFGADQPQHF. CDR3 DNA: TGTGCCAGCAGTTACTTCGGGGCTGATCAGCCCCAGCATTTT.

This clonotype has ten or more counts. The V gene is TRBV15, the J gene TRBJ1-1; D not resolved. Germline CDR1 reads LNHNV; CDR2 reads YYDKDF (reference sequence). Deletions cut 7 bases from V and 0 bases from J, with 9 bases between. The CDR3 runs 13 residues. CDR3 in amino acids: CATTRDLNTEAFF. DNA of the CDR3: TGTGCCACCACGCGTGACTTGAACACTGAAGCTTTCTTT.

The V and J genes are TRBV12-3 or TRBV12-4 and TRBJ2-2, with D unresolved. The V and J ends lost 7 bases and 5 bases respectively, with 17 bases between them. The CDR3 totals 15 residues. CDR3 bases: TGTGCCAGCACCCCCCGGGCAGGCGGTACCGGGGAGCTGTTTTTT. Translating gives CASTPRAGGTGELFF.

This clonotype has more than one count but fewer than ten. The V call is TRBV10-1, the J call TRBJ1-2; D remains unclear. CDR3 size: 12 residues. Germline CDR1 WNHNN, CDR2 SYGVQD (reference sequence). V dropped 3 bases and J dropped 4 bases, with 6 bases sitting between them. The CDR3 bases are TGCGCCAGCAGTGATTCAGGCTATGGCTACACCTTC. Its protein product is CASSDSGYGYTF.

This clonotype has a handful of counts. The J gene is TRBJ1-3, the V gene TRBV14; D gene uncertain. This CDR3 spans 14 amino acids. Germline CDR1 SGHDN, CDR2 FVKESK. Trimming cost V 1 base and J 3 bases, with 7 bases left between them. CDR3 sequence reads: CASSQGDFGNTIYF. DNA for the CDR3: TGTGCCAGCAGCCAAGGGGATTTTGGAAACACCATATATTTT.

V is TRBV5-1 and J is TRBJ2-1; 10 bases are a match to TRBD1. This CDR3 comprises 17 residues. Germline trimming cut 0 bases from V and 9 bases from J; bases unmatched to any gene: 12. Germline CDR1 SGHRS, CDR2 YFSETQ. Written as DNA, the CDR3 is TGCGCCAGCAGCTTGGATGGTTTGCCGGGACAGGGGATTGAGCAGTTCTTC. This sequence encodes CASSLDGLPGQGIEQFF.

The rearrangement uses TRBV7-2 and TRBJ2-1; D gene ambiguous. V gave up 1 base and J gave up 7 bases, with 11 bases separating them. This CDR3 comprises 14 residues. Germline V lookup: CDR1 SGHTA, CDR2 FQGNSA. CDR3 nucleotide sequence: TGTGCCAGCAGCTTAGAGCCTCCTAGGAATGAGCAGTTCTTC. It yields the protein CASSLEPPRNEQFF.

In nucleotides, the CDR3 is TGTGCCAGCAGCGTACGGACGGTCTGGTTCTCCGATGAGCAGTTCTTC. This codes for CASSVRTVWFSDEQFF. The rearrangement uses TRBV7-2 and TRBJ2-1, with no clear D. Germline V CDR1 and CDR2: SGHTA, FQGNSA. V lost 5 bases and J 8 bases, leaving 22 bases between the germline ends. The CDR3 loop spans 16 amino acids.

The rearrangement links TRBV20-1 to TRBJ1-2; TRBD1 matches 7 bases. Trimming cost V 5 bases and J 5 bases; bases outside gene matches: 14. The V gene's germline CDR1 is DFQATT and CDR2 SNEGSKA (reference sequence). This CDR3 is built from 15 residues. Written as DNA, the CDR3 is TGCAGTGCTCAAAATGATCGACAGGGAAAATATGGCTACACCTTC. Its protein is CSAQNDRQGKYGYTF.

This clonotype was detected many times. A read error may account for a junction end that differs from germline. The rearrangement links TRBV7-7 to TRBJ2-2, with D possibly TRBD1 on 7 matching bases. The CDR3 spans 15 residues. The germline CDR1 and CDR2 sequences are SSHAT and FNYEAQ (reference sequence). In DNA form, the CDR3 reads TGTGCTAGCAGCTTTGCGGGACAGAGTACCGGGGAGCTGTTTTTT. This translates into CASSFAGQSTGELFF.

Many counts were recorded for this clonotype. The J gene is TRBJ2-1, the V gene TRBV5-1; tentatively, D is TRBD2 (6 bases). The V end was cut by 4 bases, the J end by 3 bases, with 14 bases between. Germline CDR1 reads SGHRS; CDR2 reads YFSETQ. This CDR3 comprises 15 residues. In nucleotides, the CDR3 is TGCGCCAGCAGCGGAGGGGTGGGATTCTACAATGAGCAGTTCTTC. Its translation is CASSGGVGFYNEQFF.

There are a few counts of this clonotype. This chain uses TRBV6-5 with TRBJ2-3; D might be TRBD1 or TRBD2, each matching 6 bases. The CDR3 length is 15 residues. V shed 7 bases and J shed 2 bases, with 16 bases lying between them. In germline, CDR1 is MNHEY, CDR2 SVGAGI. The CDR3 DNA reads as TGTGCCAGCACGCCAAGGGGGGATCCCACAGATACGCAGTATTTT. Translated, it gives CASTPRGDPTDTQYF.

This clonotype was seen a few times. This chain uses TRBV10-3 with TRBJ2-3; D may be TRBD2 (5 bases). The CDR3 length is 14 residues. Germline loops: CDR1 ENHRY, CDR2 SYGVKD. V lost 6 bases and J 0 bases, leaving 10 bases between the germline ends. This CDR3 is CAIREGRSTDTQYF. CDR3 coding DNA: TGTGCCATCAGAGAGGGCAGAAGCACAGATACGCAGTATTTT.

The chain couples TRBV29-1 to TRBJ2-6; no firm D call. V lost 2 bases, J lost 2 bases, and 4 bases lay in between. CDR1 is SQVTM and CDR2 is ANQGSEA in the germline V gene. The CDR3 runs 13 residues. Here the CDR3 DNA reads TGCAGCGTTGAATGGGCTGGGGCCAACGTCCTGACTTTC. Protein: CSVEWAGANVLTF.

This clonotype was found a few times. V gene TRBV5-1 combines with J gene TRBJ2-7; TRBD2 aligns across 7 bases. This CDR3 has 14 amino acids. V was clipped by 4 bases and J by 7 bases; unmatched bases: 11. CDR1 and CDR2 (germline): SGHRS, YFSETQ. The CDR3 region is CASSPTFLAVEQYF. The CDR3 DNA is TGCGCCAGCAGCCCGACCTTTCTAGCGGTGGAGCAGTACTTC.

This clonotype came up many times. This sequence joins TRBV7-2 and TRBJ1-3; D call uncertain. The CDR3 totals 13 residues. The germline V and J ends were trimmed by 3 bases and 1 base, with 4 bases remaining between them. From germline, CDR1 is SGHTA and CDR2 FQGNSA. The chain's CDR3 is CASSFNSGNTIYF. The CDR3 DNA sequence: TGTGCCAGCAGCTTTAATTCTGGAAACACCATATATTTT.

The V gene is TRBV20-1, the J gene TRBJ2-5; 12 nucleotides agree with TRBD2. V trimming: 5 bases; J trimming: 7 bases; junction bases outside the gene matches: 8. Germline V gives CDR1 DFQATT, CDR2 SNEGSKA (reference sequence). This CDR3 has 14 residues. The CDR3 region has the DNA TGCAGTGCTCTGACTAGCGGGGGCCCGGGGACCCAGTACTTC. It encodes CSALTSGGPGTQYF.

This clonotype occurred a few times. This rearrangement joins TRBV4-1 to TRBJ2-1; D is unclear. The V gene lost 4 bases and the J gene lost 4 bases, with 11 bases spanning the gap. Germline V gene data show CDR1 as MGHRA and CDR2 as YSYEKL. CDR3 length: 14 amino acids. CDR3 sequence (DNA): TGCGCCAGCAGCCGCCTCTCGAGGTACAATGAGCAGTTCTTC. Its protein product is CASSRLSRYNEQFF.